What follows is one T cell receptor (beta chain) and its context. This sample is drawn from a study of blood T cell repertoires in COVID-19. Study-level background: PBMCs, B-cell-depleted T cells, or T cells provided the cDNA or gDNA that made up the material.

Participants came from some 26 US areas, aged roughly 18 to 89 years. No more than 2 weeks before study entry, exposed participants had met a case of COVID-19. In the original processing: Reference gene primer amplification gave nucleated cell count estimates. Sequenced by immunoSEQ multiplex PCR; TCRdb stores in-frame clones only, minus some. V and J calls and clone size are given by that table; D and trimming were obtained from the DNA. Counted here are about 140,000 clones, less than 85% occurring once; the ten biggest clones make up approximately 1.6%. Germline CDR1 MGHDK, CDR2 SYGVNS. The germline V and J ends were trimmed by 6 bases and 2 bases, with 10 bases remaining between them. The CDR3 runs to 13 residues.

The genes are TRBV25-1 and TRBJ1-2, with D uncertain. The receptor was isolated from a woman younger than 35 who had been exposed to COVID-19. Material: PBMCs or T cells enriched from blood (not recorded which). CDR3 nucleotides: TGTGCCAGCAGCCAGGAACTCAACTATGGCTACACCTTC. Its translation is CASSQELNYGYTF.